The entry that follows covers one T cell receptor (beta chain) sequence. Its matching antigen is unknown. The diagnostic basis comprised clinical symptoms, serum thyroxine and TRAb, thyroid ultrasound and orbital computed tomography. From RNA transcripts, TCR beta CDR3 regions were amplified. The TCR CDR3 was amplified in a first-round RT-PCR using the HTBI primer set. TCRdb reprocessed the multiplex PCR reads via MiXCR and lists one record per CDR3 protein. There are about 580,000 distinct CDR3 sequences in the sample; around 42% occur only once, and around 8% lies in the top ten. These data are taken from a study of T cells in Graves' hyperthyroidism and ophthalmopathy. Study-level findings and limits: Most expanded thyroid clonotypes above 0.001 recurred in blood.

Sequenced: peripheral blood or thyroid tissue (not recorded which). The clonotype comes from a woman aged 18 to 35 with Graves' hyperthyroidism.

The CDR3 bases are TGCAGCGTAACTGGGGAATGGAACACCTTC. Translation: CSVTGEWNTF. V gene TRBV29-1 combines with J gene TRBJ1-2; no clear D gene. The CDR3 contains 10 residues. The V and J ends lost 6 bases and 12 bases respectively, with 14 bases between them. Germline-derived CDR1 and CDR2 are SQVTM and ANQGSEA.